The present TCR beta chain was sequenced within a study of T cells in localized non-small cell lung cancer. General study findings and limits: For the top 100 tumor clones, a median about 57 also appeared in adjacent lung. With higher T cell density in blood came longer overall survival. Of the tissues analyzed, uninvolved adjacent lung showed maximal T cell clonality, greater than tumor.

On this clone: What it recognizes is unknown.

Clones were sequenced by immunoSEQ multiplex PCR, and TCRdb holds only the in-frame ones, with some missing. The sample lists about 9,800 clones, approximately 45% occurring once. The CDR3 runs to 13 residues. V lost 1 base and J lost 6, with 10 bases in between. Germline lookup yields CDR1 MGHRA and CDR2 YSYEKL. The sample was lymph node tissue, taken before any cancer treatment. The sequence was collected from a woman aged 40-69 years with stage I lung adenocarcinoma. This chain uses TRBV4-1 with TRBJ2-7; D is undetermined. CDR3 DNA: TGCGCCAGCAGCCAAGGGCCTTTGGGCGAGCAGTACTTC. Its protein product is CASSQGPLGEQYF.